These 20 T cell receptor beta chains share one sample of origin, sequenced in a study of blood T cells in healthy people across ages. The second PCR ran about 6 to 12 cycles with a sample-barcoded 5' primer and J-beta primers. TCRdb itself ran the 5' RACE reads through MiXCR, one entry per CDR3 protein. The sample carries 630,000 or so distinct CDR3 sequences, approximately 31% recorded once. Sequencing used blood. These receptors all stem from a woman aged 80 or older in good health.

J is TRBJ1-1 and V is TRBV13, with 10 bases lining up with TRBD1. Germline V CDR1 and CDR2: PRHDT, FYEKMQ (reference sequence). The length of the CDR3 is 15 residues. V was pared by 5 bases and J by 1 base, with 4 bases of the junction left unmatched. CDR3 region: CASSAGDRGNTEAFF. The CDR3 coding sequence is TGTGCCAGCAGCGCTGGGGACAGGGGGAACACTGAAGCTTTCTTT.

The gene calls are TRBV3-1 and TRBJ1-5; tentative D call: TRBD1 (6 bases). Trimming pared 3 bases from V and 4 bases from J, leaving 13 bases between. The CDR3 is made up of 15 amino acids. Germline V gene lookup returns CDR1 LGHDT and CDR2 YNNKEL (reference sequence). In DNA, the CDR3 is TGTGCCAGCAGCCAGGCGGGACACCGAAATCAGCCCCAGCATTTT. This sequence encodes CASSQAGHRNQPQHF.

With respect to this clonotype: Given a much more abundant clone one base away, this may be a read error. The J gene is TRBJ2-7, the V gene TRBV29-1; D might be TRBD1 (5 bases). Deletions cut 2 bases from V and 7 bases from J, with 18 bases between. CDR1 and CDR2 (germline): SQVTM, ANQGSEA. The CDR3 length is 14 residues. CDR3 nucleotide sequence: TGCAGCGTTGAAACCGGTCAGGGATGGAATGAGCAGTACTTC. Translation gives CSVETGQGWNEQYF.

V is TRBV5-1 and J is TRBJ1-1, with D perhaps matching TRBD1 (5 bases). The CDR3 covers 14 residues. Germline V gene data show CDR1 as SGHRS and CDR2 as YFSETQ. Trimming left V 1 base short and J 4 bases short, with 11 bases between. As DNA, the CDR3 is TGCGCCAGCAGCTTGACGCAGGGAACCACTGAAGCTTTCTTT. Its translation: CASSLTQGTTEAFF.

This clonotype was found many times. This chain connects TRBV25-1 to TRBJ1-2; D is unresolved. Per the germline V gene, CDR1 is MGHDK and CDR2 is SYGVNS. The V end lost 4 bases, the J end lost 4 bases, and 10 bases lay between the germline ends. The CDR3 has 13 amino acids. CDR3 residues: CASSAGEVYGYTF. The CDR3 nucleotides read TGTGCCAGCAGTGCCGGGGAAGTCTATGGCTACACCTTC.

Only a few counts were recorded for this clonotype. The chain has TRBV11-3 and TRBJ2-5; the match to TRBD2 covers 11 bases. The V gene end was trimmed by 5 bases and the J gene end by 5 bases; junction bases not matched to a gene: 7. Germline V gene lookup returns CDR1 SGHNT and CDR2 YENEEA. The CDR3 is 15 residues long. In nucleotides, the CDR3 is TGTGCCAGCAGCACAACTAGCGGGGGTTTCGAGACCCAGTACTTC. It codes for CASSTTSGGFETQYF.

This clonotype occurred many times. The gene calls are TRBV12-3 or TRBV12-4 and TRBJ2-1; weak D call: TRBD2 (5 bases). The length of the CDR3 is 12 residues. The V and J ends lost 6 bases and 8 bases respectively, with 11 bases between them. The CDR3 reads CASRVGGDEQFF. CDR3 in DNA: TGTGCCAGCAGGGTAGGAGGTGATGAGCAGTTCTTC.

This clonotype has only one observation. The rearrangement joins TRBV5-1 to TRBJ2-4; 8 nucleotides align to TRBD1. The germline V gene encodes CDR1 SGHRS and CDR2 YFSETQ. The CDR3 runs to 18 residues. V lost 0 bases, J lost 5 bases, and 13 bases stayed unmatched. CDR3 protein: CASSLGRRAGGEENIQYF. CDR3 coding DNA: TGCGCCAGCAGCTTGGGCAGGCGGGCAGGGGGCGAAGAAAACATTCAGTACTTC. The complete variable domain, with remaining parts taken from reference TRBV5-1 and TRBJ2-4, reads KAGVTQTPRYLIKTRGQQVTLSCSPISGHRSVSWYQQTPGQGLQFLFEYFSETQRNKGNFPGRFSGRQFSNSRSEMNVSTLELGDSALYLCASSLGRRAGGEENIQYFGAGTRLSVL.

On this clonotype itself: This may come from a read error, since a much larger clone is one base off. The genes are TRBV28 and TRBJ2-7, with a weak D call TRBD1 (6 bases). The J call could be wrong; TRBJ2-5 is a better fit for the DNA end. Germline CDR1 and CDR2: MDHEN and SYDVKM. This CDR3 has 15 amino acids. This chain's CDR3 is CASSSSTGIGETQYF. The CDR3 bases are TGTGCCAGCAGTTCCTCAACAGGGATAGGGGAGACCCAGTACTTC.

This clonotype was counted ten times or more. The V call is TRBV29-1, the J call TRBJ2-7, with TRBD1 as a possible D gene (6 bases). The germline V gene encodes CDR1 SQVTM and CDR2 ANQGSEA. Trimming pared 6 bases from V and 5 bases from J, leaving 26 bases between. The CDR3 has 16 amino acids. The DNA for the CDR3 is TGCAGCGTATCCGGGACCCCAGGGGTAAGGTTGGACGAGCAGTACTTC. This sequence encodes CSVSGTPGVRLDEQYF.

V gene TRBV27 combines with J gene TRBJ2-7, with D possibly TRBD2 on 6 matching bases. Germline CDR1 MNHEY, CDR2 SMNVEV (reference sequence). The CDR3 has 14 residues. V gave up 4 bases and J gave up 5 bases, with 15 bases separating them. The CDR3 DNA is TGTGCCAGCAGTTCACTAGCCAGGATGAACGAGCAGTACTTC. Its protein is CASSSLARMNEQYF.

This clonotype was seen ten or more times. The chain combines TRBV27 with TRBJ2-1; 9 bases match TRBD1. The CDR3 is made up of 15 amino acids. V gave up 5 bases and J gave up 1 base; unmatched junction bases: 3. Germline V gene sequence: CDR1 MNHEY, CDR2 SMNVEV (reference sequence). This CDR3 reads CASSRTGESYNEQFF. Here the CDR3 DNA reads TGTGCCAGCAGTCGGACAGGGGAGTCCTACAATGAGCAGTTCTTC.

Regarding this clonotype: In this CDR3 the conserved last residue, phenylalanine or tryptophan, is missing, so a read error is likely. CDR3 residues: CASSLGQSFGYTC. The CDR3 DNA follows: TGTGCCAGCAGCCTGGGGCAGTCCTTCGGCTACACCTGC. The chain links TRBV7-8 to TRBJ1-2; TRBD1 might be the D (5 bases). The germline V and J ends were trimmed by 5 bases and 8 bases, with 15 bases remaining between them. CDR3 length equals 13 residues. In germline, CDR1 is SGHVS, CDR2 FQNEAQ.

The chain recombines TRBV5-6 with TRBJ2-7, with D hard to call. The CDR3 contains 14 residues. The germline V gene has CDR1 SGHDT and CDR2 YYEEEE. The ends were cut back, 3 bases at V and 1 base at J, with 11 bases in the middle. The CDR3 loop is CASSSLHGSYEQYF. CDR3 nucleotides: TGTGCCAGCAGCTCCCTGCATGGATCCTACGAGCAGTACTTC.

This clonotype was seen at least ten times. The chain links TRBV5-4 to TRBJ1-6; TRBD1 aligns across 7 bases. This CDR3 region has 14 residues. Germline V lookup: CDR1 SGHNT, CDR2 YYREEE (reference sequence). V lost 3 bases and J lost 7; bases outside the gene matches: 4. CDR3 in DNA: TGTGCCAGCAGCTCGACAGGGAAAAATTCACCCCTCCACTTT. As protein: CASSSTGKNSPLHF.

This clonotype was observed a few times. The chain is built from TRBV5-1 and TRBJ1-1; D is undetermined. The CDR3 spans 13 residues. Trimming took off 2 bases at V and 6 bases at J, with 11 bases between the two ends. The germline CDR1 and CDR2 sequences are SGHRS and YFSETQ. In DNA form, the CDR3 reads TGCGCCAGCAGCTTATACCGGACTGCTGAAGCTTTCTTT. Amino acids: CASSLYRTAEAFF.

This clonotype has at least ten counts. The chain joins TRBV10-3 to TRBJ2-1; D possibly corresponds to TRBD2 (6 bases). Germline-derived CDR1 and CDR2 are ENHRY and SYGVKD. V was clipped by 0 bases and J by 8 bases, with 14 bases between them. This CDR3 has 15 residues. CDR3 sequence: CAISESGTGVDEQFF. CDR3 nucleotides: TGTGCCATCAGTGAGTCCGGGACGGGGGTTGATGAGCAGTTCTTC.

Points on this clonotype: A junction boundary mismatches the germline segment, possibly from a read error. The rearrangement uses TRBV11-2 and TRBJ2-3; D perhaps matches TRBD2 (5 bases). There are 15 residues in the CDR3. Looked up from germline, CDR1 is SGHAT and CDR2 is FQNNGV. The CDR3 sequence: CASGLVLRVIDTQYF. CDR3 nucleotide sequence: TGTGCCAGCGGCTTAGTCTTGAGGGTTATAGATACGCAGTATTTT.

This clonotype was observed a single time. A read error may explain this, as a much larger clone is one base away. This chain joins TRBV5-1 and TRBJ2-5; D might be TRBD2 (5 bases). From germline, CDR1 is SGHRS and CDR2 YFSETQ. The V gene lost 1 base and the J gene lost 11 bases, with 21 bases spanning the gap. The length of the CDR3 is 15 residues. This chain's CDR3 is CASSLSGLTSYGQYF. The CDR3, as DNA: TGCGCCAGCAGCTTGTCCGGACTCACGTCCTACGGGCAGTACTTC.

In this sample, this clonotype turned up a few times. The V and J genes are TRBV30 and TRBJ1-2, with a weak D call TRBD1 (5 bases). The CDR3 sequence is 13 residues long. V lost 4 bases and J 11 bases, leaving 20 bases between the germline ends. The germline gives CDR1 GTSNPN, CDR2 SVGIG (reference sequence). CDR3 amino acids: CAWTRLGTAGYTF. The DNA of the CDR3 is TGTGCCTGGACCCGTCTTGGGACTGCCGGTTACACCTTC.